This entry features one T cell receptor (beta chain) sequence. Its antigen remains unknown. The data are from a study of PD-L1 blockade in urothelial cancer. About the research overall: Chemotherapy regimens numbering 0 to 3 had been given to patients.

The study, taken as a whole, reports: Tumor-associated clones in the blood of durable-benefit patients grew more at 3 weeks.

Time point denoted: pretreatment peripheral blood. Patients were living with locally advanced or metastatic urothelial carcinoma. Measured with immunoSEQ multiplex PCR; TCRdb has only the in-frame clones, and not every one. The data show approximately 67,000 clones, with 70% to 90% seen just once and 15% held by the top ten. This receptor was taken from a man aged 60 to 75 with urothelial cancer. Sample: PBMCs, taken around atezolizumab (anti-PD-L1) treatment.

This chain's CDR3 is CASSGHLISDTQYF. The DNA for the CDR3 is TGTGCCTCGTCGGGACACCTAATTTCAGATACGCAGTATTTT. This chain links TRBV30 with TRBJ2-3; possible D gene TRBD1, 6 bases. The V gene's germline CDR1 is GTSNPN and CDR2 SVGIG (reference sequence). V shed 7 bases and J shed 4 bases, with 18 bases lying between them. The CDR3 covers 14 residues.